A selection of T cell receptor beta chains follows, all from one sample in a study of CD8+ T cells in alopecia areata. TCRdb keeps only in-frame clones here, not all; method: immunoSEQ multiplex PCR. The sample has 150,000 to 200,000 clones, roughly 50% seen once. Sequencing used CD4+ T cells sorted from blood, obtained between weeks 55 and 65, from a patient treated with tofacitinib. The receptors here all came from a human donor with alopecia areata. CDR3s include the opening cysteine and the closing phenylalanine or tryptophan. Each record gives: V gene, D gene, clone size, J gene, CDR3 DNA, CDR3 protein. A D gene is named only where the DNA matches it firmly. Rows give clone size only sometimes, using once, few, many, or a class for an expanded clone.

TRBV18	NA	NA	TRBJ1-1	TGTGCCAGCTCACCACCTTCCCAGAGGGACACTGAAGCTTTCTTT	CASSPPSQRDTEAFF
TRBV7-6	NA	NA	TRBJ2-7	TGTGCCAGCAGCTTATCCGCGGGTTCCTACGAGCAGTACTTC	CASSLSAGSYEQYF
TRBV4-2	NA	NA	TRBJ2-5	TGTGCCAGCAGCCAAGGGCAAGCAGGGGAGACCCAGTACTTC	CASSQGQAGETQYF
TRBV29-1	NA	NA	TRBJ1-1	TGCAGCGTTGAATATGGGAACACTGAAGCTTTCTTT	CSVEYGNTEAFF
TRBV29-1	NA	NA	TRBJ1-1	TGCAGCGTTGAGGGCAGATTCAACACTGAAGCTTTCTTT	CSVEGRFNTEAFF
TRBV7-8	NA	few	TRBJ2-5	TGTGCCAGCAGGCGGGGAGCGATGCAAGAGACCCAGTACTTC	CASRRGAMQETQYF
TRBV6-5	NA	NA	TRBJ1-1	TGTGCCGCAGGGAATGCGAACACTGAAGCTTTCTTT	CAAGNANTEAFF
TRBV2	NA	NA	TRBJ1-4	TGTGCCAGCAGGACCGGGACAAGCGATGAAAAACTGTTTTTT	CASRTGTSDEKLFF
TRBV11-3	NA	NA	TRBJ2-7	TGTGCCAGCAGCTTAGATTTGGACAGCTCCTACGAGCAGTACTTC	CASSLDLDSSYEQYF
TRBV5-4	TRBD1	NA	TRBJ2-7	TGTGCCAGCAGCCAGGACAGGGCCTCCTACGAGCAGTACTTC	CASSQDRASYEQYF
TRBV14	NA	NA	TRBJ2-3	TGTGCCAGCAGCCAAGGGATCCCTTCGGGTACGCAGTATTTT	CASSQGIPSGTQYF
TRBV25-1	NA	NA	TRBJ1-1	TGTGCCAGCAACGGGGCGAATGAAGCTTTCTTT	CASNGANEAFF
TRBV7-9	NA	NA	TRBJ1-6	TGTGCCAGCAGCTTAAGCGGCAGGGGAGATTCACCCCTCCACTTT	CASSLSGRGDSPLHF
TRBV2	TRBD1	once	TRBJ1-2	TGTGCCAGCAGTGAACAGGGACAGGGCTATGGCTACACCTTC	CASSEQGQGYGYTF
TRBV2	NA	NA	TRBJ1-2	TGTGCCAGCAGTGCAGACCGATATGGCTACACCTTC	CASSADRYGYTF
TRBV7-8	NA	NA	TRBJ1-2	TGTGCCAGCAGCTTAGAGACTCTCTATGGCTACACCTTC	CASSLETLYGYTF
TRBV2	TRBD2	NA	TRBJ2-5	TGTGCCAGCAGTCCGGGACTAGCGGGGACTCAAGAGACCCAGTACTTC	CASSPGLAGTQETQYF
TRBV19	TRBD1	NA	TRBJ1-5	TGTGCCAGTAGTATTAGGGACAGACCCGATCAGCCCCAGCATTTT	CASSIRDRPDQPQHF
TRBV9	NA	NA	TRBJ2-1	TGTGCCAGCAGCGTAGGACTCCTGGGTGGGTACAATGAGCAGTTCTTC	CASSVGLLGGYNEQFF
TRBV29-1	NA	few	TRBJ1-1	TGCAGCGTTGAAAGGCACCTGAGCACTGAAGCTTTCTTT	CSVERHLSTEAFF
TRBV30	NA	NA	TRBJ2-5	TGTGCCTGGAGTGTAGGACCGCAGGGCGAGACCCAGTACTTC	CAWSVGPQGETQYF
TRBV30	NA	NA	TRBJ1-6	TGTGCCTGGAGTGTATTGGGGTTTGATTCACCCCTCCACTTT	CAWSVLGFDSPLHF
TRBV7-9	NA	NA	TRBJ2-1	TGTGCCAGCAGCTCCAGCGGGTCCTACAATGAGCAGTTCTTC	CASSSSGSYNEQFF
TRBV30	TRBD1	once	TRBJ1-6	TGTGCCTGGGGGGGCATCCCCGGGACAGGGGTTTCACCCCTCCACTTT	CAWGGIPGTGVSPLHF
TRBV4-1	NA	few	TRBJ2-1	TGCGCCAGCAGCCAAGATCCACAGGGATCCGCCTACAATGAGCAGTTCTTC	CASSQDPQGSAYNEQFF
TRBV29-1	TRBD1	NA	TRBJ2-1	TGCAGCGTCGTCAGGGGGATAGAGGGAAATGAGCAGTTCTTC	CSVVRGIEGNEQFF
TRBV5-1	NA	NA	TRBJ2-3	TGCGCCAGCAGCTCGAGGACAGCCACAGATACGCAGTATTTT	CASSSRTATDTQYF
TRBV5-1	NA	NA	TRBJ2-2	TGCGCCAGCAGGGAAGGGACCACCGGGGAGCTGTTTTTT	CASREGTTGELFF
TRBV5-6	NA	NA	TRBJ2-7	TGTGCCAGCAGCTTGGGGCCACCCCCTTACGAGCAGTACTTC	CASSLGPPPYEQYF
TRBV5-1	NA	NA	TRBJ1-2	TGCGCCAGCAGCACGTCAGGGGATTATGGCTACACCTTC	CASSTSGDYGYTF
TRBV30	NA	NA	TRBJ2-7	TGTGCCTGGGCAGCGACGGGGGTCCTATACGAGCAGTACTTC	CAWAATGVLYEQYF
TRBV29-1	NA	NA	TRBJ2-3	TGCAGCGTTGATTGGTCCATTTTT	CSVDWSIF
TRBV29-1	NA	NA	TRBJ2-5	TGCAGCGTTGTAGGCAGGGCAACAACTGACGGGTACTTC	CSVVGRATTDGYF
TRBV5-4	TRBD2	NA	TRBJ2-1	TGTGCCAGCAGCCCAGGGGGAGCGGGGGGATTCCTATACAATGAGCAGTTCTTC	CASSPGGAGGFLYNEQFF